This T cell receptor (beta chain) originates from a study of cytotoxic CD8 clonotypes in ibrutinib-treated CLL. Data came from immunoSEQ multiplex PCR; TCRdb stores just in-frame clones and leaves some out. The table includes about 140,000 clones, approximately 77% detected once. Looked up from germline, CDR1 is SGHVS and CDR2 is FNYEAQ. V was cut by 5 bases and J by 0 bases, with 10 bases left in between. The CDR3 is 14 amino acids. The chain links TRBV7-6 to TRBJ1-2; no clear D. This specimen was PBMCs, taken after 12 months of ibrutinib treatment. The source is a human donor with chronic lymphocytic leukemia. This CDR3 is CASSPSIANYGYTF. In DNA form, the CDR3 reads TGTGCCAGCAGCCCCAGCATAGCTAACTATGGCTACACCTTC.